Below, 25 T cell receptor beta chains from the same sample are listed, as sequenced in a study of blood T cell repertoires in COVID-19. Here immunoSEQ multiplex PCR was the method, and the copy in TCRdb shows in-frame clones only, minus some. Here the sample spans tens of thousands of clones, about 89% being singletons. Sequencing used peripheral blood. Receptor source: a human donor in a cohort sampled during active COVID-19.

The chain has TRBV24-1 and TRBJ2-5; D possibly corresponds to TRBD2 (5 bases). The CDR3 loop spans 14 amino acids. The germline CDR1 and CDR2 sequences are KGHDR and SFDVKD. V lost 3 bases, J lost 2 bases, and 9 bases lay in between. The CDR3 loop is CATSDPGVQETQYF. For the CDR3, the DNA is TGTGCCACCAGTGATCCCGGGGTTCAAGAGACCCAGTACTTC.

In its sample, this clone was seen once. A read error may account for a junction end that differs from germline. This chain uses TRBV7-7 with TRBJ2-2, with D tentatively TRBD2 (6 bases). Per germline, CDR1 SSHAT and CDR2 FNYEAQ (reference sequence). There are 14 residues in the CDR3. The CDR3 sequence is CASSTGLNTGELFF. The CDR3 nucleotides read TGTGCTAGCAGCACCGGACTAAACACCGGGGAGCTGTTTTTT.

The rearrangement uses TRBV24-1 and TRBJ2-5, with 11 bases matching TRBD1. The CDR3 sequence is 17 residues long. Germline V gene lookup returns CDR1 KGHDR and CDR2 SFDVKD. V shed 1 base and J 5 bases; nucleotides not matched to a gene: 8. The CDR3 DNA is TGTGCCACCAGTGATTTTCCCGGGACAGGGGGACGGGAGACCCAGTACTTC. It is translated as CATSDFPGTGGRETQYF.

This chain connects TRBV28 to TRBJ1-5; D gene ambiguous. From germline, CDR1 is MDHEN and CDR2 SYDVKM. V was shortened by 1 base and J by 9 bases, with 13 bases between the two germline ends. The CDR3 sequence is 14 residues long. The CDR3 spells CASSLSSRERPQHF. The DNA of the CDR3 is TGTGCCAGCAGTTTATCCAGCCGGGAAAGGCCCCAGCATTTT.

This clone was observed a few times. The chain employs TRBV10-2 and TRBJ2-1; D not resolved. The V gene's germline CDR1 is WSHSY and CDR2 SAAADI. This CDR3 comprises 8 residues. V was cut by 9 bases and J by 11 bases, with 5 bases left in between. CDR3 amino acids: CARFKQFF. The CDR3 region has the DNA TGCGCCAGGTTTAAGCAGTTCTTC.

This clone was detected only a few times. V usage is TRBV28 and J usage is TRBJ2-1, with TRBD1 matching over 9 bases. V lost 6 bases and J lost 3; bases outside the gene matches: 6. CDR1 is MDHEN and CDR2 is SYDVKM in the germline V gene. This CDR3 spans 15 amino acids. CDR3 in DNA: TGTGCCAGCAGCGACCGGACAGGGGTCTACAATGAGCAGTTCTTC. This translates into CASSDRTGVYNEQFF.

The gene calls are TRBV10-1 and TRBJ1-1; D is possibly TRBD1 (5 bases). CDR3 size: 12 residues. Deletions cut 6 bases from V and 3 bases from J, with 8 bases between. Germline CDR1 is WNHNN and CDR2 is SYGVQD (reference sequence). Written as DNA, the CDR3 is TGCGCCAGCAGGGGGCAGGACACTGAAGCTTTCTTT. This codes for CASRGQDTEAFF.

The chain has TRBV9 and TRBJ2-2; 7 bases fit TRBD1. V trimming: 7 bases; J trimming: 1 base; junction bases outside the gene matches: 7. Per the germline V gene, CDR1 is SGDLS and CDR2 is YYNGEE. This CDR3 is 15 amino acids long. CDR3 protein: CASQTGVLNTGELFF. The CDR3 nucleotides read TGTGCCAGCCAAACAGGGGTCTTGAACACCGGGGAGCTGTTTTTT. Filled out from reference TRBV9 and TRBJ2-2, the complete variable domain reads DSGVTQTPKHLITATGQRVTLRCSPRSGDLSVYWYQQSLDQGLQFLIQYYNGEERAKGNILERFSAQQFPDLHSELNLSSLELGDSALYFCASQTGVLNTGELFFGEGSRLTVL.

The rearrangement joins TRBV2 to TRBJ2-3; 8 bases map to TRBD2. V dropped 6 bases and J dropped 0; count of bases not matched to a gene: 8. Germline CDR1 SNHLY, CDR2 FYNNEI. The CDR3 runs 16 residues. CDR3 DNA: TGTGCCAGCAGGCCCTCGGGGGGGACTAGCACAGATACGCAGTATTTT. Encoded protein: CASRPSGGTSTDTQYF.

J is TRBJ2-6 and V is TRBV19; TRBD1 matches at 8 bases. Germline assignment: CDR1 LNHDA and CDR2 SQIVND (reference sequence). The J segment lost 2 bases and the V segment lost 5 bases, leaving 8 bases of the junction unmatched. CDR3 size: 17 residues. The CDR3 nucleotides read TGTGCCAGTAGTGGGGCAGGGGGCAACGCTGGGGCCAACGTCCTGACTTTC. As protein: CASSGAGGNAGANVLTF.

The chain uses TRBV2 and TRBJ2-2; perhaps TRBD1 as D (7 bases). CDR1 and CDR2 from the germline V gene are SNHLY and FYNNEI. This CDR3 spans 15 amino acids. V lost 6 bases to trimming and J lost 5 bases, with 16 bases between them. The CDR3 reads CASRSTGTSTGELFF. For the CDR3, the DNA is TGTGCCAGCAGGTCGACAGGGACTTCGACCGGGGAGCTGTTTTTT.

This chain joins TRBV6-5 and TRBJ1-2; D is uncertain. The CDR3 sequence is 14 residues long. The ends were cut back, 0 bases at V and 3 bases at J, with 8 bases in the middle. CDR1 and CDR2 (germline): MNHEY, SVGAGI. The CDR3 loop reads CASSYSDSYYGYTF. In nucleotides, the CDR3 is TGTGCCAGCAGTTACTCGGACTCTTACTATGGCTACACCTTC.

This sequence joins TRBV4-3 and TRBJ1-1, with 12 positions matching TRBD1. The CDR3 contains 18 residues. The junction had 8 bases not matched to a gene; V was cut back by 2 bases and J by 1 base. Germline V gene sequence: CDR1 LGHNA, CDR2 YSLEER. CDR3 region: CASSQTPGQGAENTEAFF. The DNA of the CDR3 is TGCGCCAGCAGCCAAACACCGGGACAGGGGGCCGAGAACACTGAAGCTTTCTTT.

The chain employs TRBV4-1 and TRBJ2-5; 10 nucleotides match TRBD2. V was clipped by 6 bases and J by 5 bases; unmatched bases: 12. Germline V lookup: CDR1 MGHRA, CDR2 YSYEKL. This CDR3 region has 16 residues. CDR3 DNA: TGCGCCAGCAGGGGACGAGCGGGGGGGCGTTGGGAGACCCAGTACTTC. Protein: CASRGRAGGRWETQYF.

V is TRBV6-5 and J is TRBJ1-1; tentatively, D is TRBD1 (6 bases). Trimming took 0 bases from V and 6 from J, leaving 11 bases between them. CDR3 length: 14 amino acids. Germline V gene lookup returns CDR1 MNHEY and CDR2 SVGAGI. CDR3 protein: CASSYSTGPPEAFF. CDR3 coding DNA: TGTGCCAGCAGTTACTCAACAGGGCCCCCTGAAGCTTTCTTT.

Only a few counts were recorded for this clone. The genes are TRBV24-1 and TRBJ2-1, with 10 bases identical to TRBD2. V was clipped by 3 bases and J by 8 bases; unmatched bases: 6. The length of the CDR3 is 15 residues. CDR1 is KGHDR, CDR2 SFDVKD, per germline. CDR3 sequence: CATSDERGGIDEQFF. CDR3 sequence (DNA): TGTGCCACCAGTGATGAGCGGGGGGGTATCGATGAGCAGTTCTTC.

The chain uses TRBV7-2 and TRBJ1-5; 8 bases align to TRBD1. Germline V lookup: CDR1 SGHTA, CDR2 FQGNSA. The CDR3 sequence is 14 residues long. The V and J ends lost 5 bases and 6 bases, in that order; junction bases with no gene match: 6. DNA for the CDR3: TGTGCCAGCAGCCTCACAGGGGGAGGTCAGCCCCAGCATTTT. This encodes CASSLTGGGQPQHF.

The CDR3 is CSALRLTQYF. The CDR3 DNA follows: TGCAGTGCGCTTCGCCTAACGCAGTATTTT. This chain uses TRBV20-1 with TRBJ2-3; D is undetermined. The CDR3 length is 10 residues. From germline, CDR1 is DFQATT and CDR2 SNEGSKA (reference sequence). Trimming cost V 6 bases and J 9 bases, with 10 bases left between them.

This clone came up once. The chain uses TRBV3-1 (or the pseudogene TRBV3-2) and TRBJ1-5; D gene ambiguous. V was pared by 1 base and J by 6 bases, with 7 bases between. There are 13 residues in the CDR3. The germline CDR1 and CDR2 sequences are LGHDT and YNNKEL (reference sequence). The CDR3 reads CASSQVAGQPQHF. The CDR3 region has the DNA TGTGCCAGCAGCCAAGTAGCCGGTCAGCCCCAGCATTTT.

J is TRBJ1-2 and V is TRBV6-2 or TRBV6-3, with TRBD1 matching over 10 bases. The CDR3 has 16 residues. The germline V gene encodes CDR1 MNHEY and CDR2 SVGEGT. V shed 4 bases and J 4 bases; nucleotides not matched to a gene: 9. The CDR3 DNA reads as TGTGCCAGCAGTTCTCCGGGACAGGGGATAGGCTATGGCTACACCTTC. Translating gives CASSSPGQGIGYGYTF.

This rearrangement joins TRBV6-5 to TRBJ1-1; D is undetermined. V was shortened by 5 bases and J by 10 bases, with 23 bases between the two germline ends. The CDR3 extends over 15 amino acids. The germline V gene has CDR1 MNHEY and CDR2 SVGAGI. CDR3 in amino acids: CASSQITGNIGRAFF. CDR3 in DNA: TGTGCCAGCAGTCAGATTACCGGGAATATAGGGAGAGCTTTCTTT.

This rearrangement joins TRBV19 to TRBJ2-1, with 7 bases fitting TRBD1. Trimming at V came to 5 bases and at J to 0 bases, leaving 13 bases not matched to a gene. Germline V gene lookup returns CDR1 LNHDA and CDR2 SQIVND (reference sequence). CDR3 length: 18 amino acids. The CDR3 coding sequence is TGTGCCAGTAGTTCGGGACAGACCCACCGAAGCTCCTACAATGAGCAGTTCTTC. This sequence encodes CASSSGQTHRSSYNEQFF. The full variable domain, in which reference TRBV19 and TRBJ2-1 provide the parts outside the CDR3, is DGGITQSPKYLFRKEGQNVTLSCEQNLNHDAMYWYRQDPGQGLRLIYYSQIVNDFQKGDIAEGYSVSREKKESFPLTVTSAQKNPTAFYLCASSSGQTHRSSYNEQFFGPGTRLTVL.

A single count supports this clone. V gene TRBV5-3 combines with J gene TRBJ1-2; D is perhaps TRBD1 (6 bases). TRBV5-3 is an ORF, with its function uncertain. V lost 4 bases to trimming and J lost 3 bases, with 25 bases between them. This CDR3 has 18 amino acids. CDR3 DNA sequence: TGTGCCAGAAGCCTGCTTTCAAAAAAGGGACACGCGGACTATGGCTACACCTTC. Translated: CARSLLSKKGHADYGYTF.

CDR3 protein: CASSSRGQGLKTQYF. CDR3 in DNA: TGTGCCAGCAGCTCCCGGGGCCAGGGGCTAAAGACCCAGTACTTC. This chain uses TRBV7-9 with TRBJ2-5; D is possibly TRBD1 (6 bases). Germline loops: CDR1 SEHNR, CDR2 FQNEAQ (reference sequence). The length of the CDR3 is 15 residues. V dropped 4 bases and J dropped 6 bases, with 18 bases sitting between them.

The chain employs TRBV5-6 and TRBJ1-1; 8 bases line up with TRBD1. There are 16 residues in the CDR3. The V and J ends lost 4 bases and 4 bases, in that order; junction bases with no gene match: 12. Germline lookup yields CDR1 SGHDT and CDR2 YYEEEE. This CDR3 is CASSQDRVYRRTEAFF. The CDR3 nucleotides read TGTGCCAGCAGCCAGGACAGGGTTTATCGTCGCACTGAAGCTTTCTTT.